The 28 T cell receptor beta chains below come from one sample, sequenced in a study of blood T cell repertoires in COVID-19. Libraries were prepared by immunoSEQ multiplex PCR; TCRdb keeps only in-frame clonotypes and omits some of them. The sample consists of 70,000 to 85,000 clones, more than 70% of them appearing once. Material for sequencing was peripheral blood. Receptors were obtained from a woman of 80 years or more in a cohort sampled during active or convalescent COVID-19.

This chain connects TRBV5-1 to TRBJ1-4, with D possibly TRBD1 on 6 matching bases. The CDR3 covers 15 residues. CDR1 is SGHRS, CDR2 YFSETQ, per germline. V was pared by 4 bases and J by 3 bases, with 13 bases between. The CDR3 protein is CASSVSRGSNEKLFF. The CDR3 DNA reads TGCGCCAGCAGCGTAAGCAGGGGTTCTAATGAAAAACTGTTTTTT.

V usage is TRBV6-1 and J usage is TRBJ1-3; D is unclear. Germline CDR1 is MNHNS and CDR2 is SASEGT. The CDR3 covers 15 residues. The V gene lost 3 bases and the J gene lost 0 bases, with 9 bases spanning the gap. The CDR3 DNA reads TGTGCCAGCAGTGATGGGCTTAGCTCTGGAAACACCATATATTTT. Translation gives CASSDGLSSGNTIYF.

The chain is built from TRBV2 and TRBJ2-6; no firm D call. The CDR3 has 16 amino acids. Trimming stripped 0 bases from V and 1 base from J, with 7 bases between. The germline CDR1 and CDR2 sequences are SNHLY and FYNNEI. CDR3 protein: CASSEARPSGANVLTF. The CDR3 DNA sequence: TGTGCCAGCAGTGAAGCGAGGCCTTCTGGGGCCAACGTCCTGACTTTC. The complete variable domain, with remaining parts taken from reference TRBV2 and TRBJ2-6, reads EPEVTQTPSHQVTQMGQEVILRCVPISNHLYFYWYRQILGQKVEFLVSFYNNEISEKSEIFDDQFSVERPDGSNFTLKIRSTKLEDSAMYFCASSEARPSGANVLTFGAGSRLTVL.

The V gene is TRBV3-1 (or the pseudogene TRBV3-2), the J gene TRBJ2-1; a weak D match, TRBD2 (6 bases). Trimming removed 4 bases from V and 9 bases from J, with 16 bases in between. The CDR3 extends over 14 amino acids. Germline CDR1 and CDR2: LGHDT and YNNKEL (reference sequence). Here the CDR3 reads CASSPRDSLIEQFF. CDR3 sequence (DNA): TGTGCCAGCAGCCCCCGGGACTCCCTAATTGAGCAGTTCTTC.

The genes are TRBV30 and TRBJ2-5, with 9 nucleotides matching TRBD1. The CDR3 has 15 residues. Germline CDR1 reads GTSNPN; CDR2 reads SVGIG (reference sequence). The junction had 7 bases not matched to a gene; V was cut back by 0 bases and J by 5 bases. The CDR3 region has the DNA TGTGCCTGGAGTGTAACAGGGGGCCTGTGGGAGACCCAGTACTTC. Protein sequence: CAWSVTGGLWETQYF.

This clone showed up just once. The chain recombines TRBV28 with TRBJ1-2; TRBD1 matches 12 bases. This CDR3 spans 19 amino acids. With 4 bases clipped from V and 4 bases from J, the junction kept 16 bases outside the gene matches. Looked up from germline, CDR1 is MDHEN and CDR2 is SYDVKM. This CDR3 reads CASSSNKWGQGAQVYGYTF. CDR3 sequence (DNA): TGTGCCAGCAGTTCCAATAAATGGGGACAGGGGGCGCAAGTCTATGGCTACACCTTC.

In this sample, this clone turned up once. The chain carries TRBV14 and TRBJ1-6; no reliable D call. The length of the CDR3 is 13 residues. V was clipped by 1 base and J by 10 bases, with 8 bases between them. Germline lookup yields CDR1 SGHDN and CDR2 FVKESK. Here the CDR3 DNA reads TGTGCCAGCAGCCAAGTTGTAGTGTCACCCCTCCACTTT. This sequence encodes CASSQVVVSPLHF.

V and J are TRBV7-2 and TRBJ1-2; 7 bases agree with TRBD1. With V trimmed by 5 bases and J by 1 base, 10 bases remained unmatched. The CDR3 has 16 residues. Looked up from germline, CDR1 is SGHTA and CDR2 is FQGNSA. In DNA, the CDR3 is TGTGCCAGCAGCAGCCCTACGACAGGGATTAACTATGGCTACACCTTC. Residues: CASSSPTTGINYGYTF.

The chain employs TRBV4-1 and TRBJ1-5; possible D gene TRBD1, 5 bases. The V end was cut by 0 bases, the J end by 7 bases, with 7 bases between. Germline V CDR1 and CDR2: MGHRA, YSYEKL. This CDR3 has 13 amino acids. The CDR3 DNA sequence: TGCGCCAGCAGCCAAGATCAGGGACAGCCCCAGCATTTT. Its translation: CASSQDQGQPQHF.

The rearrangement joins TRBV27 to TRBJ2-4; D perhaps matches TRBD2 (6 bases). Germline-derived CDR1 and CDR2 are MNHEY and SMNVEV (reference sequence). This CDR3 region has 20 residues. Trimming removed 5 bases from V and 0 bases from J, with 26 bases in between. CDR3 nucleotides: TGTGCCAGCAGTGCCAAGAGTCGGGCCGGGGAGGTAAAAGCCAAAAACATTCAGTACTTC. This encodes CASSAKSRAGEVKAKNIQYF.

The V gene is TRBV6-6, the J gene TRBJ2-7; D not resolved. Germline CDR1 MNHNY, CDR2 SVGAGI (reference sequence). The CDR3 covers 13 residues. Trimming shortened V by 2 bases and J by 3 bases, and 8 bases separated the two germline ends. In DNA form, the CDR3 reads TGTGCCAGCAGTTACGGCTCAAACTACGAGCAGTACTTC. It specifies CASSYGSNYEQYF.

The count of this clone is one. The V and J genes are TRBV10-3 and TRBJ1-1; D unclear. This CDR3 is built from 13 residues. Germline V CDR1 and CDR2: ENHRY, SYGVKD. The V gene lost 0 bases and the J gene lost 5 bases, with 7 bases spanning the gap. The CDR3 region has the DNA TGTGCCATCAGTGAGTCGCGGGAAACTGAAGCTTTCTTT. Protein sequence: CAISESRETEAFF.

V usage is TRBV7-9 and J usage is TRBJ2-7; TRBD2 matches at 8 bases. Germline loops: CDR1 SEHNR, CDR2 FQNEAQ (reference sequence). This CDR3 spans 14 amino acids. V was pared by 10 bases and J by 0 bases, with 8 bases of the junction left unmatched. As DNA, the CDR3 is TGTGCCACACTGGGCGGGAGGTACTCCTACGAGCAGTACTTC. This translates into CATLGGRYSYEQYF.

The V gene is TRBV12-3 or TRBV12-4, the J gene TRBJ1-1; no firm D call. The CDR3 is 11 amino acids. V lost 7 bases, J lost 3 bases, and 6 bases lay in between. This CDR3 reads CASKLYTEAFF. CDR3 nucleotides: TGTGCCAGCAAACTTTACACTGAAGCTTTCTTT.

Comment on this clone: Mismatch with germline at one junction end may stem from a read error. The chain couples TRBV7-8 to TRBJ2-5; 8 bases agree with TRBD2. Germline V gives CDR1 SGHVS, CDR2 FQNEAQ. The CDR3 totals 13 residues. CDR3 loop: CASSLFREGLGNF. CDR3 coding DNA: TGTGCCAGCAGCTTATTCCGGGAGGGCCTGGGTAACTTC. Drawing the rest from reference TRBV7-8 and TRBJ2-5, the complete variable domain is GAGVSQSPRYKVAKRGQDVALRCDPISGHVSLFWYQQALGQGPEFLTYFQNEAQLDKSGLPSDRFFAERPEGSVSTLKIQRTQQEDSAVYLCASSLFREGLGNFGPGTRLLVL.

Comments on this clone: At one end the junction does not follow the germline gene, possibly because of a read error. V usage is TRBV3-1 (or the pseudogene TRBV3-2) and J usage is TRBJ2-6; D gene ambiguous. There are 15 residues in the CDR3. CDR1 is LGHDT and CDR2 is YNNKEL in the germline V gene (reference sequence). CDR3 residues: CACSPSHPGANVLTF. CDR3 bases: TGTGCCTGCAGCCCAAGCCATCCGGGGGCCAACGTCCTGACTTTC.

The chain joins TRBV18 to TRBJ2-7; TRBD1 matches at 9 bases. CDR3 length: 14 amino acids. The V gene end was trimmed by 3 bases and the J gene end by 6 bases; junction bases not matched to a gene: 6. Germline lookup yields CDR1 KGHSH and CDR2 LQKENI. CDR3 amino acids: CASSPTGQGSEQYF. DNA of the CDR3: TGTGCCAGCTCACCTACAGGACAGGGGTCCGAGCAGTACTTC. The full variable domain, with the rest looked up from reference TRBV18 and TRBJ2-7, is NAGVMQNPRHLVRRRGQEARLRCSPMKGHSHVYWYRQLPEEGLKFMVYLQKENIIDESGMPKERFSAEFPKEGPSILRIQQVVRGDSAAYFCASSPTGQGSEQYFGPGTRLTVT.

This chain joins TRBV5-1 and TRBJ2-1, with 7 bases fitting TRBD2. V shed 0 bases, J shed 4 bases, and the junction held 4 bases outside the gene matches. The germline V gene encodes CDR1 SGHRS and CDR2 YFSETQ. This CDR3 is built from 15 residues. The DNA for the CDR3 is TGCGCCAGCAGCTTGGGTGGCGGGAGTTACAATGAGCAGTTCTTC. Amino acid sequence: CASSLGGGSYNEQFF.

The chain is built from TRBV21-1 and TRBJ2-3; the table's D call of TRBD1 was not tested on the DNA. TRBV21-1 is annotated as a pseudogene. This CDR3 spans 15 amino acids. The CDR3 nucleotides read TGTGCCAGCAGCAATGACAGGGTTTGGACAGATACGCAGTATTTT. Protein sequence: CASSNDRVWTDTQYF.

This rearrangement joins TRBV6-6 to TRBJ1-1; D gene unclear. V was clipped by 5 bases and J by 7 bases, with 17 bases between them. There are 14 residues in the CDR3. CDR1 and CDR2 (germline): MNHNY, SVGAGI (reference sequence). The CDR3 spells CASSTSERVSEAFF. DNA for the CDR3: TGTGCCAGCAGTACAAGTGAGAGGGTCAGTGAAGCTTTCTTT.

This chain links TRBV29-1 with TRBJ1-1; D remains ambiguous. The V and J ends lost 5 bases and 0 bases respectively, with 10 bases between them. This CDR3 comprises 13 residues. Germline CDR1 reads SQVTM; CDR2 reads ANQGSEA. The CDR3 coding sequence is TGCAGCGTTCAGACGGGAATGAACACTGAAGCTTTCTTT. Amino acids: CSVQTGMNTEAFF.

The rearrangement joins TRBV28 to TRBJ1-6, with D unclear. The CDR3 extends over 11 amino acids. CDR1 MDHEN and CDR2 SYDVKM come from the germline V gene. The V end lost 3 bases, the J end lost 14 bases, and 8 bases lay between the germline ends. The CDR3 spells CASSLGVSLHF. The CDR3 DNA reads as TGTGCCAGCAGTTTGGGCGTGTCCCTCCACTTT.

This chain uses TRBV5-1 with TRBJ2-7, with 11 bases fitting TRBD1. V was pared by 5 bases and J by 5 bases, with 3 bases of the junction left unmatched. This CDR3 is built from 13 residues. Germline CDR1 and CDR2: SGHRS and YFSETQ. CDR3 region: CASRRTGGDEQYF. The CDR3, as DNA: TGCGCCAGCAGGCGGACAGGGGGCGACGAGCAGTACTTC.

This rearrangement joins TRBV20-1 to TRBJ1-2; perhaps TRBD1 as D (5 bases). V gave up 1 base and J gave up 8 bases, with 8 bases separating them. From germline, CDR1 is DFQATT and CDR2 SNEGSKA (reference sequence). The CDR3 sequence is 11 residues long. The chain's CDR3 is CSARGGAGYTF. The CDR3 bases are TGCAGTGCTAGAGGGGGCGCGGGCTACACCTTC.

The J gene is TRBJ1-2, the V gene TRBV28; D gene ambiguous. This CDR3 is 12 amino acids long. The ends were cut back, 7 bases at V and 2 bases at J, with 8 bases in the middle. Per the germline V gene, CDR1 is MDHEN and CDR2 is SYDVKM. The CDR3 DNA reads as TGTGCCAGCAATGGGCAGAACTATGGCTACACCTTC. Residues: CASNGQNYGYTF.

This clone was counted a few times. The chain has TRBV7-9 and TRBJ2-1; TRBD1 matches at 9 bases. The V gene end was trimmed by 5 bases and the J gene end by 9 bases; junction bases not matched to a gene: 8. Per the germline V gene, CDR1 is SEHNR and CDR2 is FQNEAQ (reference sequence). The CDR3 is 14 residues long. The CDR3 DNA is TGTGCCAGCAGCAATACCGGGACAGGGAGTGAGCAGTTCTTC. As protein: CASSNTGTGSEQFF.

The chain uses TRBV10-2 and TRBJ1-4, with 7 bases fitting TRBD1. CDR1 is WSHSY, CDR2 SAAADI, per germline. The CDR3 contains 13 residues. V shed 7 bases, J shed 7 bases, and the junction held 6 bases outside the gene matches. CDR3 residues: CASMRGLGEKLFF. In nucleotides, the CDR3 is TGCGCCAGCATGAGGGGGCTTGGTGAAAAACTGTTTTTT.

J is TRBJ2-7 and V is TRBV21-1; TRBD1 reflects the table's D call only, with no check against the DNA. TRBV21-1 constitutes a pseudogene. The CDR3 is 17 residues long. The CDR3: CASSIGSTGNPTNEQYV. CDR3 bases: TGTGCCAGCAGCATAGGATCTACAGGGAACCCAACTAACGAGCAGTACGTC.